This T cell receptor beta chain was sequenced during a study of T cell responses to AZD1222 COVID-19 vaccine. Study conclusions and caveats: At baseline, seropositivity was found in only a handful of AZD1222 recipients.

Measured with immunoSEQ multiplex PCR; TCRdb has only the in-frame clones, and not every one. The sample consists of 140,000 to 150,000 clones, roughly 90% of them appearing once. In regard to this clone: Its antigen is undetermined.

Germline lookup yields CDR1 LGHNA and CDR2 YSLEER. Trimming took 0 bases from V and 4 from J, leaving 10 bases between them. The CDR3 covers 16 residues. Sequenced material: peripheral blood, taken 28 days after the second AZD1222 dose. This receptor was taken from an adult who received the AZD1222 COVID-19 vaccine. V and J are TRBV4-3 and TRBJ1-6, with D tentatively TRBD1 (6 bases). The CDR3, as DNA: TGCGCCAGCAGCCAAGATTCCCAGGGGTATAATTCACCCCTCCACTTT. This gives the protein CASSQDSQGYNSPLHF.